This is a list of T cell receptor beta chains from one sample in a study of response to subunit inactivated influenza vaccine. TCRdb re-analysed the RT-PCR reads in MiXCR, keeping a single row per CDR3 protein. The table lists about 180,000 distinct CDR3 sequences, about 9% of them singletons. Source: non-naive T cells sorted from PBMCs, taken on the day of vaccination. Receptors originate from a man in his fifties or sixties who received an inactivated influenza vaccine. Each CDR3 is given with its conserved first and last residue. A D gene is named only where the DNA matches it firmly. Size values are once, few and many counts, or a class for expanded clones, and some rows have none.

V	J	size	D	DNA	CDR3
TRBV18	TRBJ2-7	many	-	TGTGCCAGCTCACCAAGCGTCCACGAGCAGTACTTC	CASSPSVHEQYF
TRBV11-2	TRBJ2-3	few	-	TGTGCCAGCAGCTTAATGGTGCGGGCAGATACGCAGTATTTT	CASSLMVRADTQYF
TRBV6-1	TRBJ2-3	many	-	TGTGCCAGCAGCGCTGCACAGGGGACACGGGAGACGCAGTATTTT	CASSAAQGTRETQYF
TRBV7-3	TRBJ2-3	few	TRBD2	TGTGCCAGCAGCCTTAGCGGGAGGCGCACAGATACGCAGTATTTT	CASSLSGRRTDTQYF
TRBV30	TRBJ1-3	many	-	TGTGCCTGGGGGCCCGGAAACACCATATATTTT	CAWGPGNTIYF
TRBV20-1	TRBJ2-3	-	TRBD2	TGCAGTGCCCTCCGGGGGGGAGATACGCAGTATTTT	CSALRGGDTQYF
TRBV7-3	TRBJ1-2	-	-	TGTGCCAGCGGCACCCGTCCGCAGGGAGAGGGCTATGGCTACACCTTC	CASGTRPQGEGYGYTF
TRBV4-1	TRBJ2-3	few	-	TGCGCCAGCAGCCAGGCGAACACGGGGAATACGCAGTATTTT	CASSQANTGNTQYF
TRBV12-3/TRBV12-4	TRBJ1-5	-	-	TGTGCCAGCACCCTGGGGACGGGATATCAGCCCCAGCATTTT	CASTLGTGYQPQHF
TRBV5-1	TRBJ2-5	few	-	TGCGCCAGCAGCTTGTTTGAGGGGACCCAGTACTTC	CASSLFEGTQYF
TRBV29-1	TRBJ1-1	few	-	TGCAGCGGTTGTAGGTCGACAGTTGGCACTGAAGCTTTCTTT	CSGCRSTVGTEAFF
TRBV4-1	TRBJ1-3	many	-	TGCGCCAGCAGCCAGGGAATGGGCTCTGGAAACACCATATATTTT	CASSQGMGSGNTIYF
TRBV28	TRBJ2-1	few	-	TGTGCCAGCCTCCCTGGGATTTCCGATGAGCAGTTCTTC	CASLPGISDEQFF
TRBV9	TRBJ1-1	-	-	TGTGCCAGCAGCGTAGGGCCCGTGACCGAAGCTTTCTTT	CASSVGPVTEAFF
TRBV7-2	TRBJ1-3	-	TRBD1	TGTGCCAGCAGCTCCCAGCCGAGACAGGGGTTAACCATATATTTT	CASSSQPRQGLTIYF
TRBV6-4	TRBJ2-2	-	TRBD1	TGTGCCAGCCGCCGGGACAGGGGAACCGGGGAGCTGTTTTTT	CASRRDRGTGELFF
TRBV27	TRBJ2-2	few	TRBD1	TGTGCCAGCAGTTTAGAAGGGGACAGCCTCAAAGGCGGGGAGCTGTTTTTT	CASSLEGDSLKGGELFF
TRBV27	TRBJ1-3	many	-	TGTGCCAGCAGTCCCAATCCCGGAAACACCATATATTTT	CASSPNPGNTIYF
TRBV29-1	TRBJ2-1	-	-	TGCAGCGTTGACCGGGCGAATGAGCAGTTCTTC	CSVDRANEQFF
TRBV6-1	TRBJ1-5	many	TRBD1	TGTGCCAGCACCTCCGGGGACAGGGGGCAGGAGGGCAGCCAGCCCCAGCATTTT	CASTSGDRGQEGSQPQHF
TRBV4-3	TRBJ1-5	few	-	TGCGCCAGCAGCCAAGTGTACAGGAGAGATAGCAATCAGCCCCAGCATTTT	CASSQVYRRDSNQPQHF
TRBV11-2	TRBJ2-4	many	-	TGTGCCAGCAGCCTAGCCATAGCCAAAAACATTCAGTACTTC	CASSLAIAKNIQYF
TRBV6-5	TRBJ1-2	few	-	TGTGCCAGCAGTAACACTGACCGACTCTCTTGCACCTTC	CASSNTDRLSCTF
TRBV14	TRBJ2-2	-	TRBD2	TGTGCCAGCAGCCCCACGAGGGGTAGCGGGAGGAGAACCGGGGAGCTGTTTTTT	CASSPTRGSGRRTGELFF
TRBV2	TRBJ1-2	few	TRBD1	TGTGCCAGCAGTGAACGTAGGACAGGCTCCCCTCAAGGCTACACCTTC	CASSERRTGSPQGYTF
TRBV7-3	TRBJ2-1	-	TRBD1	TGTGCCAGCAGCGCCGACAGGGACAATGAGCAGTTCTTC	CASSADRDNEQFF
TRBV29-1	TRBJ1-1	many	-	TGCAGCGGTTGGGACCCAGGGCGGACTGAAGCTTTCTTT	CSGWDPGRTEAFF
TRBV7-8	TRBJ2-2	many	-	TGTGCCAGCAGCTTAGGGCTAGAGGTGTGGGTCACCGGGGAGCTGTTTTTT	CASSLGLEVWVTGELFF
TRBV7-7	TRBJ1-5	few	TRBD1	TGTGCTAGCAGCTCCGGACAGGGTCAGCATCAGCCCCAGCATTTT	CASSSGQGQHQPQHF
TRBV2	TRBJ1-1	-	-	TGTGCCAGCAGAACCACCTCACTGAACACTGAAGCTTTCTTT	CASRTTSLNTEAFF
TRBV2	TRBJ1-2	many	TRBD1	TGTGCCAGCAGTGGGGACAGGGGCAATGGCTACACCTTC	CASSGDRGNGYTF